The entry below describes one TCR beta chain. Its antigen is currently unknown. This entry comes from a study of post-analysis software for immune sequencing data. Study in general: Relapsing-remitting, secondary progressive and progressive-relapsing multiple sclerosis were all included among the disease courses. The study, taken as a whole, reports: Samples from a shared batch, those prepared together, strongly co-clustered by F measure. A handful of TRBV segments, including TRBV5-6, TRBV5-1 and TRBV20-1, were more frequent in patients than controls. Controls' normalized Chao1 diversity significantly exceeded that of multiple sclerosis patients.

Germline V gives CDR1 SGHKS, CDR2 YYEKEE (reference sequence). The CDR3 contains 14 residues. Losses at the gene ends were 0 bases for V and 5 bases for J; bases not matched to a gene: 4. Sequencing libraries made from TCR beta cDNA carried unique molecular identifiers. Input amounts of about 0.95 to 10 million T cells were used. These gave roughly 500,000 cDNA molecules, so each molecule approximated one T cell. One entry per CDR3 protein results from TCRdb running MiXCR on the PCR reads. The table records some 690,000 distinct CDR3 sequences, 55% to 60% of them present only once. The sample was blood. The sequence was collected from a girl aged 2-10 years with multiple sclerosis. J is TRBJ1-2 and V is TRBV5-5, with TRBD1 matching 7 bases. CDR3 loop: CASSLDRGKYGYTF. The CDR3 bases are TGTGCCAGCAGCTTGGACAGGGGAAAGTATGGCTACACCTTC.